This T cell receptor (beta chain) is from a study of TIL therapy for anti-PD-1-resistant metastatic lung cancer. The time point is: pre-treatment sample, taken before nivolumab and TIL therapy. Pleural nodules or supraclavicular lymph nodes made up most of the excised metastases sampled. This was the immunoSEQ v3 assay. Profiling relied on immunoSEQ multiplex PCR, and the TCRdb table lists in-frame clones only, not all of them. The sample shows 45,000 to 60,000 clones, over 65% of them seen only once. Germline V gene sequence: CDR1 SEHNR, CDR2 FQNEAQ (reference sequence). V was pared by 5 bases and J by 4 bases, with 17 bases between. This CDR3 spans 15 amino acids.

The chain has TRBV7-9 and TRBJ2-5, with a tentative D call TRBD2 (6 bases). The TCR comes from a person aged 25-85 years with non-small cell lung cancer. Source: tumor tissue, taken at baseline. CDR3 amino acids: CASSLGAGRIETQYF. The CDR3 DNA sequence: TGTGCCAGCAGCCTCGGGGCAGGGAGGATAGAGACCCAGTACTTC.